Listed below are T cell receptor beta chains from one sample, sequenced in a study of blood T cell repertoires in COVID-19. Sequencing used immunoSEQ multiplex PCR; TCRdb keeps in-frame clones, though not all of them. The profile covers some 670,000 clones, with 85% to 90% appearing a single time and about 0.24% taken by the ten largest. The sequenced sample consisted of peripheral blood. These receptors were taken from a woman aged 18 to 35 with acute or convalescent COVID-19. Both conserved end residues are part of each CDR3. The D gene is left open where the match is weak. For some rows the clone size is stated as once, few or many, or as a class when expanded; others skip it.

d_gene | j_gene | v_gene | abundance | CDR3nt | CDR3aa
- | TRBJ1-2 | TRBV5-6 | - | TGTGCCAGCAGCTTGGACAGGTATGGCTACACCTTC | CASSLDRYGYTF
TRBD1 | TRBJ1-2 | TRBV2 | - | TGTGCCAGCAGCCTGATACAGGGGGCCCGAGGCTACACCTTC | CASSLIQGARGYTF
TRBD1 | TRBJ1-2 | TRBV19 | - | TGTGCCAGTAGTTTCTCCGACAGGGTGTCTGGGGGCTACACCTTC | CASSFSDRVSGGYTF
- | TRBJ1-1 | TRBV27 | - | TGTGCCAGCAGTCTCCTTGGGGCAGACAACACTGAAGCTTTCTTT | CASSLLGADNTEAFF
- | TRBJ1-2 | TRBV5-1 | - | TGCGCCAGCAGCTTGAGTTTAAGGACAGAGGGCCAGGGCTACACCTTC | CASSLSLRTEGQGYTF
- | TRBJ1-1 | TRBV6-5 | - | TGTGCCAGCAGTTACATCGACAGGCTCGAAACTGAAGCTTTCTTT | CASSYIDRLETEAFF
- | TRBJ1-3 | TRBV30 | - | TGTGCCTGGACTCGGGCGGATCAGGGCGGAAACACCATATATTTT | CAWTRADQGGNTIYF
TRBD2 | TRBJ2-1 | TRBV5-4 | - | TGTGCCAGCAGCCCATCCCCGGGACTAGCGGGGGAATTGGGGCAGTTCTTC | CASSPSPGLAGELGQFF
- | TRBJ1-2 | TRBV5-1 | - | TGCGCCAGCAGCTTGGTAGTAGTACCGGGACACGTCACCCTTGACTATGGCTACACCTTC | CASSLVVVPGHVTLDYGYTF
TRBD1 | TRBJ1-1 | TRBV24-1 | - | TGTGCCACCAGGCGGTCGGGGACAGCCATGTCTGAAGCTTTCTTT | CATRRSGTAMSEAFF
- | TRBJ2-1 | TRBV24-1 | - | TGTGCCACCAGTGACCAGTATGAGCAGTTCTTC | CATSDQYEQFF
- | TRBJ2-5 | TRBV14 | - | TGTGCCAGCAGCCACTTCGTTCGCCAAGAGACCCAGTACTTC | CASSHFVRQETQYF
TRBD2 | TRBJ2-1 | TRBV5-1 | - | TGCGCCAGCAGTCAGCGGGGGTACAATGAGCAGTTCTTC | CASSQRGYNEQFF
- | TRBJ1-1 | TRBV4-2 | - | TGTGCCAGCAGCCAAGAGGGGGGGATTATGAACACTGAAGCTTTCTTT | CASSQEGGIMNTEAFF
TRBD1 | TRBJ1-1 | TRBV9 | - | TGTGCCAGCAGCCCTCGGGGACAGGGCACTGAAGCTTTCTTT | CASSPRGQGTEAFF
- | TRBJ1-1 | TRBV3-1/TRBV3-2 | - | TGTGCCAGCAGCCCCCAGGGAGGACGGAGTGCAAACACTGAAGCTTTCTTT | CASSPQGGRSANTEAFF
- | TRBJ2-3 | TRBV11-2 | - | TGTGCCAGCAGCTTTGGGTGGGGGAGGACAGATACGCAGTATTTT | CASSFGWGRTDTQYF
TRBD1 | TRBJ1-1 | TRBV30 | few | TGTGCCTGGAACCACAGGGGGCGGTTGAACACTGAAGCTTTCTTT | CAWNHRGRLNTEAFF
- | TRBJ1-5 | TRBV19 | - | TGTGCCAGTAGTATGTGGACAGCCGCGGGTCAGCCCCAGCATTTT | CASSMWTAAGQPQHF
- | TRBJ2-7 | TRBV2 | few | TGTGCCAGTAGGGACACTTTGACTTACGAGCAGTACTTC | CASRDTLTYEQYF
- | TRBJ1-1 | TRBV4-3 | - | TGCGCCAGCAGCCGAGGTCAGGAGGACACTGAAGCTTTCTTT | CASSRGQEDTEAFF
TRBD1 | TRBJ2-7 | TRBV4-3 | - | TGCGCCAGCAGCCAAGATATCGGCAGGGGGCTCTACGAGCAGTACTTC | CASSQDIGRGLYEQYF
- | TRBJ2-7 | TRBV4-1 | - | TGCGCCAGCAGCCGCACAACAGGGAAATACGAGCAGTACTTC | CASSRTTGKYEQYF
- | TRBJ2-4 | TRBV4-1 | once | TGCGCCAGCAGCCAAGAAATCGAGGATGGAAGGACCAAAAACATTCAGTACTTC | CASSQEIEDGRTKNIQYF
- | TRBJ2-1 | TRBV6-6 | - | TGTGCCAGCAGTCAGAGGGGGGGGATCAATGAGCAGTTCTTC | CASSQRGGINEQFF
TRBD1 | TRBJ2-7 | TRBV18 | few | TGTGCCAGCTCACCAGGGGACAGGGGATACGAGCAGTACTTC | CASSPGDRGYEQYF
- | TRBJ1-5 | TRBV2 | - | TGTGCCAGCAGTCCACTCCGAAATCAGCCCCAGCATTTT | CASSPLRNQPQHF
- | TRBJ1-1 | TRBV13 | - | TGTGCCAGCAGCTTAGGGCCAGGACAGCCAAGACACACTGAAGCTTTCTTT | CASSLGPGQPRHTEAFF
- | TRBJ2-7 | TRBV7-2 | - | TGTGCCAGCAGCCCTGGCATTTACGAGCAGTACTTC | CASSPGIYEQYF
- | TRBJ1-3 | TRBV9 | - | TGTGCCAGCAGCGACATCGATTACTCTGGAAACACCATATATTTT | CASSDIDYSGNTIYF
- | TRBJ2-1 | TRBV7-3 | - | TGTGCCAGCAGCTTGGGAAGGCAGGGGTGGAATGAGCAGTTCTTC | CASSLGRQGWNEQFF
- | TRBJ1-2 | TRBV12-3/TRBV12-4 | - | TGTGCCAGCAGTTTGAGAGCTTTCTATGGCTACACCTTC | CASSLRAFYGYTF
TRBD2 | TRBJ2-7 | TRBV6-1 | - | TGTGCCAGCAGTCAAGCGGGGGGTAGCTCCTACGAGCAGTACTTC | CASSQAGGSSYEQYF
- | TRBJ2-7 | TRBV5-1 | - | TGCGCCAGCAGCTTGGTAAGAGACGGGTCCTACGAGCAGTACTTC | CASSLVRDGSYEQYF
- | TRBJ1-4 | TRBV5-6 | - | TGTGCCAGCAGCTTAGTCAGTGCAACTAATGAAAAACTGTTTTTT | CASSLVSATNEKLFF
- | TRBJ1-4 | TRBV5-1 | once | TGCGCCAGCAGCTTGGGTCGACAGGCTTGGGATGAAAAACTGTTTTTT | CASSLGRQAWDEKLFF
- | TRBJ2-7 | TRBV19 | - | TGTGCCAGTAGTCTTGTCGCGGGGCTCTACGAGCAGTACTTC | CASSLVAGLYEQYF
- | TRBJ1-2 | TRBV7-9 | - | TGTGCCAGCAGCTCCGTGCCTCCGGTTGACTACACCTTC | CASSSVPPVDYTF
- | TRBJ2-3 | TRBV9 | - | TGTGCCAGCAGCCCCCAGGGAGGGGGGGCGGAGGATACGCAGTATTTT | CASSPQGGGAEDTQYF
- | TRBJ2-7 | TRBV7-9 | - | TGTGCCAGCAGCTCCGGACGGGGCTCCTACGAGCAGTACTTC | CASSSGRGSYEQYF
- | TRBJ1-1 | TRBV5-5 | - | TGTGCCAGCGGATCTAGACTGAACACTGAAGCTTTCTTT | CASGSRLNTEAFF
TRBD1 | TRBJ1-3 | TRBV11-2 | - | TGTGCCAGCAGCCCCTACAGGGGTAGCGAAAACACCATATATTTT | CASSPYRGSENTIYF
- | TRBJ1-2 | TRBV20-1 | - | TGCAGTGCTAGTAGTCGGGGAGTAGGGCCTAACTATGGCTACACCTTC | CSASSRGVGPNYGYTF
- | TRBJ1-2 | TRBV29-1 | - | TGCAGCGTTGAGCCGGGGACAATGGCCTATGGCTACACCTTC | CSVEPGTMAYGYTF
- | TRBJ1-2 | TRBV7-2 | once | TGTGCCAGCAGCTTCGGAGGACCCCGCTATGGCTACACCTTC | CASSFGGPRYGYTF
TRBD2 | TRBJ2-3 | TRBV29-1 | - | TGCAGCGTTGAAGGCGGGGGGGGACCCTGGGGAACAGATACGCAGTATTTT | CSVEGGGGPWGTDTQYF
- | TRBJ1-6 | TRBV15 | - | TGTGCCACCAGCATGGACAGTTTTAATTCACCCCTCCACTTT | CATSMDSFNSPLHF
- | TRBJ1-3 | TRBV25-1 | - | TGTGCCAGCACCTTGGGGGGAGGAAACACCATATATTTT | CASTLGGGNTIYF
TRBD1 | TRBJ1-2 | TRBV30 | - | TGTGCCTGGAGTGTAGGGGTAGGGGGCAATTATGGCTACACCTTC | CAWSVGVGGNYGYTF
- | TRBJ1-2 | TRBV13 | - | TGTGCCAGCAGCTTAGGCCCGGCGGAGTATGGCTACACCTTC | CASSLGPAEYGYTF
- | TRBJ1-2 | TRBV11-2 | - | TGTGCCAGCAGCCAGGAGGGACGAGGCTACACCTTC | CASSQEGRGYTF
TRBD1 | TRBJ2-3 | TRBV19 | - | TGTGCCAGTACCGACCACTTCCGGGACAGGGTATCAGATACGCAGTATTTT | CASTDHFRDRVSDTQYF
- | TRBJ1-1 | TRBV7-9 | few | TGTGCCAGCAGCCCCAAGACTGAAGAAGCTTTCTTT | CASSPKTEEAFF
- | TRBJ1-2 | TRBV6-2/TRBV6-3 | - | TGTGCCAGCAGTTACTCGAGTTTACAGGGACTATATGGCTACACCTTC | CASSYSSLQGLYGYTF
TRBD1 | TRBJ1-2 | TRBV4-3 | - | TGCGCCAGCAGCCAATATACAGGGGGCTATGGCTACACCTTC | CASSQYTGGYGYTF
TRBD1 | TRBJ1-4 | TRBV25-1 | - | TGTGCCAGCTGCGACAGGGAAACTAATGAAAAACTGTTTTTT | CASCDRETNEKLFF
TRBD1 | TRBJ1-2 | TRBV5-1 | - | TGCGCCAGCAGCCTCGGCCTACAGGGGCTTCCCTTTTATGGCTACACCTTC | CASSLGLQGLPFYGYTF